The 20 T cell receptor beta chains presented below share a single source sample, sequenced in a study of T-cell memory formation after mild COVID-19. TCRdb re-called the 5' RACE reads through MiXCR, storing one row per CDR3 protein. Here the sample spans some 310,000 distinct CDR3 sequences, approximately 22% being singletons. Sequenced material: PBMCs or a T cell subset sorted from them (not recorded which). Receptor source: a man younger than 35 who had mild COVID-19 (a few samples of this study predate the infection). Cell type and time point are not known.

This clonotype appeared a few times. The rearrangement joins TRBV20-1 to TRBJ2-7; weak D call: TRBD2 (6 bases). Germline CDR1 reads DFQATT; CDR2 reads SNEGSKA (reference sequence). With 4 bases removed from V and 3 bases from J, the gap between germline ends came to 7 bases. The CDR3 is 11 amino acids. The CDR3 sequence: CSAMGGYEQYF. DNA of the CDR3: TGCAGTGCTATGGGGGGCTACGAGCAGTACTTC.

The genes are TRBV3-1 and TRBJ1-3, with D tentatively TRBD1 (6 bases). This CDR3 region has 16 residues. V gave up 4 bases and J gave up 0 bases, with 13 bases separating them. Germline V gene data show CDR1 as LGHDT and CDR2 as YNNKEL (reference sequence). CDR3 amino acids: CASSLMGQPSGNTIYF. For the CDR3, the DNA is TGTGCCAGCAGCCTGATGGGACAACCCTCTGGAAACACCATATATTTT.

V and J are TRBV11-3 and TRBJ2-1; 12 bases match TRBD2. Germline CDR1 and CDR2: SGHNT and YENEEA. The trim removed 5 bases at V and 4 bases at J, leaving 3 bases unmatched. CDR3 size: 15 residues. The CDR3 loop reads CASSKGLAGYNEQFF. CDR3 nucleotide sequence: TGTGCCAGCAGCAAGGGACTAGCGGGTTACAATGAGCAGTTCTTC.

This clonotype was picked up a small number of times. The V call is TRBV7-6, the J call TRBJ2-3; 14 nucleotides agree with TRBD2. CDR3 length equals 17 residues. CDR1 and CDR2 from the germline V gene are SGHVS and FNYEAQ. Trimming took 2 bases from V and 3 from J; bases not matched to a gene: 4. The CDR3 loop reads CASSLRTSGGLTDTQYF. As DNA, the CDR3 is TGTGCCAGCAGCTTACGGACTAGCGGGGGGCTGACAGATACGCAGTATTTT.

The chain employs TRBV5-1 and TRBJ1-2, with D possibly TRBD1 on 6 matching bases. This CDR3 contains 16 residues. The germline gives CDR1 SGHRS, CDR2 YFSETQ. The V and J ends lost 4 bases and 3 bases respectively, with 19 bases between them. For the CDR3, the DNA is TGCGCCAGCAGCCCAGCTGCGGCAGGGGTGGACTATGGCTACACCTTC. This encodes CASSPAAAGVDYGYTF.

CDR3 sequence: CASSPGHRGGFGSNQPQHF. CDR3 bases: TGTGCCAGCAGCCCGGGACACCGAGGCGGTTTTGGGAGCAATCAGCCCCAGCATTTT. The rearrangement uses TRBV5-5 and TRBJ1-5; a possible D gene is TRBD1 (6 bases). Germline V gene sequence: CDR1 SGHKS, CDR2 YYEKEE (reference sequence). V was pared by 4 bases and J by 1 base, with 24 bases between. This CDR3 has 19 amino acids.

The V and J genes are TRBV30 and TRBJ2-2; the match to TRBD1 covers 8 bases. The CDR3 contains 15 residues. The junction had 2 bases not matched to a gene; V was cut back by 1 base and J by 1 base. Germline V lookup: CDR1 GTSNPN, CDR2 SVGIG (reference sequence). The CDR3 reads CAWSGGTGNTGELFF. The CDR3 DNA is TGTGCCTGGAGTGGCGGGACAGGGAACACCGGGGAGCTGTTTTTT.

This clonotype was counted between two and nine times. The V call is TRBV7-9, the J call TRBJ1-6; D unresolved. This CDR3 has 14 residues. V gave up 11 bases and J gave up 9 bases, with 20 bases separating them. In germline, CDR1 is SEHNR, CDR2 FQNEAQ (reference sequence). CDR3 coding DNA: TGTGCCTCGGGGTATGCGGTTCGGGGTTCACCCCTCCACTTT. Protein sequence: CASGYAVRGSPLHF. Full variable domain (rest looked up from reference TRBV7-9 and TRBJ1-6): DTGVSQNPRHKITKRGQNVTFRCDPISEHNRLYWYRQTLGQGPEFLTYFQNEAQLEKSRLLSDRFSAERPKGSFSTLEIQRTEQGDSAMYLCASGYAVRGSPLHFGNGTRLTVT.

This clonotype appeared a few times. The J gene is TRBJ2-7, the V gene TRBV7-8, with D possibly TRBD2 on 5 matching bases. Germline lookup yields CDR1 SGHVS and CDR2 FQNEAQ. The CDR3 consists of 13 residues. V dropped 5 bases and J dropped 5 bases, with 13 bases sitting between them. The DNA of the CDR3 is TGTGCCAGCAGCCTCTTGGACTTCAACGAGCAGTACTTC. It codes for CASSLLDFNEQYF.

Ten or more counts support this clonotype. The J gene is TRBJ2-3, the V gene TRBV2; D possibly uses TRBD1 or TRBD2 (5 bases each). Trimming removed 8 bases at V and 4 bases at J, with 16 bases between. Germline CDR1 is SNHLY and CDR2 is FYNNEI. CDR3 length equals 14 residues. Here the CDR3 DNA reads TGTGCCAGCCAGTGGGACCCTATTTCAGATACGCAGTATTTT. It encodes CASQWDPISDTQYF.

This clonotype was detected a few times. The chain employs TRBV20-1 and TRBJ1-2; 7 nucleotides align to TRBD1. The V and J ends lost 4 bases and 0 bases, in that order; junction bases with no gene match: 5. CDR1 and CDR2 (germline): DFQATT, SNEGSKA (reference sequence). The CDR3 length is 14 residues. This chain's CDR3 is CSATRQGANYGYTF. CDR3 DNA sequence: TGCAGTGCTACAAGACAGGGAGCTAACTATGGCTACACCTTC.

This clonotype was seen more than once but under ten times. The CDR3 reads CASSLATGPNYGYTF. The CDR3 DNA reads TGTGCCAGCAGCTTGGCCACAGGTCCTAACTATGGCTACACCTTC. The V call is TRBV5-6, the J call TRBJ1-2, with D possibly being TRBD1 (5 bases). The V gene's germline CDR1 is SGHDT and CDR2 YYEEEE. V dropped 0 bases and J dropped 0 bases, with 9 bases sitting between them. The CDR3 totals 15 residues. Drawing the rest from reference TRBV5-6 and TRBJ1-2, the complete variable domain is DAGVTQSPTHLIKTRGQQVTLRCSPKSGHDTVSWYQQALGQGPQFIFQYYEEEERQRGNFPDRFSGHQFPNYSSELNVNALLLGDSALYLCASSLATGPNYGYTFGSGTRLTVV.

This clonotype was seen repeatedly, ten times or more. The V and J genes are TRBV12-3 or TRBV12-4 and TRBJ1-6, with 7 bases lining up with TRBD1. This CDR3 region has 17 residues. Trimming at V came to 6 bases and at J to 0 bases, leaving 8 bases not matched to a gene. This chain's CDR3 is CASSLDRRSSYNSPLHF. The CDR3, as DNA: TGTGCCAGCAGCCTGGACAGGAGGAGCTCCTATAATTCACCCCTCCACTTT.

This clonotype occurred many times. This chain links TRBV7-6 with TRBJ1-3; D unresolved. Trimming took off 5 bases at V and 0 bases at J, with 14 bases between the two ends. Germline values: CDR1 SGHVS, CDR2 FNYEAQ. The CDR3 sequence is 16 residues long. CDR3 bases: TGTGCCAGCAGCCCCGTTTCAGTGTCCTCTGGAAACACCATATATTTT. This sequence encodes CASSPVSVSSGNTIYF.

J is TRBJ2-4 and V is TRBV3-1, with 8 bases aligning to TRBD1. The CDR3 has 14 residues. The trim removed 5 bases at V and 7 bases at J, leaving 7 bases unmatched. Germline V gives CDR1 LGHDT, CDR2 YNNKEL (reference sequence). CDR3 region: CASSAGQGSNIQYF. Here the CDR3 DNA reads TGTGCCAGCAGCGCCGGACAGGGTTCGAACATTCAGTACTTC.

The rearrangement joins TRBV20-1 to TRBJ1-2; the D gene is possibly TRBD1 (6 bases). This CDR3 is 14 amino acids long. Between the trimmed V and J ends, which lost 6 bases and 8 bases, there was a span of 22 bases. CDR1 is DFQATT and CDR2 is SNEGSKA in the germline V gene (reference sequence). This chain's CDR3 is CSAPIGQSLWGYTF. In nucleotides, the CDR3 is TGCAGTGCCCCCATCGGACAGTCGTTGTGGGGCTACACCTTC.

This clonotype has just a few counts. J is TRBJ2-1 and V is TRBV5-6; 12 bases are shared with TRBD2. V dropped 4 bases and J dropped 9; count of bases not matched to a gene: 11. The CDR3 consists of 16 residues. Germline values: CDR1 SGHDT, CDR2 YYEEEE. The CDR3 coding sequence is TGTGCCAGCAGCCTGGTGGGACTAGCGGGTTGGGGTGAGCAGTTCTTC. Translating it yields CASSLVGLAGWGEQFF. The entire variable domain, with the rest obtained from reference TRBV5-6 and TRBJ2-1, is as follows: DAGVTQSPTHLIKTRGQQVTLRCSPKSGHDTVSWYQQALGQGPQFIFQYYEEEERQRGNFPDRFSGHQFPNYSSELNVNALLLGDSALYLCASSLVGLAGWGEQFFGPGTRLTVL.

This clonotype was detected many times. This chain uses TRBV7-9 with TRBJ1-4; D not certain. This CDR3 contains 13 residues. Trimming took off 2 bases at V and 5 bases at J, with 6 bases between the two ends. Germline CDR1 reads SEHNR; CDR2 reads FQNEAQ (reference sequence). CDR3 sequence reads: CASSLWQNEKLFF. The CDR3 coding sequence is TGTGCCAGCAGCTTATGGCAAAATGAAAAACTGTTTTTT.

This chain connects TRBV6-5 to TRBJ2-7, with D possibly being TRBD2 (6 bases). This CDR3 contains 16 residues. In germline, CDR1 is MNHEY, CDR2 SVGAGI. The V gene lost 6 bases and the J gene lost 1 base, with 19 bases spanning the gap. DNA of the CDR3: TGTGCCAGCAGCTCATTGGGGGGATCATCTTCCTACGAGCAGTACTTC. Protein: CASSSLGGSSSYEQYF.

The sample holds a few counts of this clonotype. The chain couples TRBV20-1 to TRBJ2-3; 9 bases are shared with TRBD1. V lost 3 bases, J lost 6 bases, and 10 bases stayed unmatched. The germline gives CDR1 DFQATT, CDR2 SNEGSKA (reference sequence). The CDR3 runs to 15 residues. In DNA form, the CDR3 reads TGCAGTGCTAGGACAGGGGGGGCCTGGGGGGATACGCAGTATTTT. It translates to CSARTGGAWGDTQYF.